Here is one TCR beta chain with its context. Repertoires were generated with immunoSEQ multiplex PCR, while TCRdb's copy carries only in-frame clones and drops some. This table has around 170,000 clones, 88% appearing once. The entry originates in a study of blood T cell repertoires in COVID-19. This CDR3 contains 15 residues. V was trimmed by 0 bases and J by 0 bases, leaving 9 bases between them. Germline CDR1 SGDLS, CDR2 YYNGEE. The clonotype was recovered from a man in his 60s with acute or convalescent COVID-19. The sequenced sample was peripheral blood. This chain links TRBV9 with TRBJ1-1; perhaps TRBD1 as D (5 bases). This chain's CDR3 is CASSVGQRVNTEAFF. CDR3 bases: TGTGCCAGCAGCGTAGGACAGCGAGTGAACACTGAAGCTTTCTTT.